Listed below are T cell receptor beta chains from one sample, sequenced in a study of T cells after yellow fever vaccination. TCRdb called the 5' RACE reads again in MiXCR, with one record for every CDR3 protein. The sample consists of about 300,000 distinct CDR3 sequences, around 10% of them appearing once. Sequenced here: CD4+ T cells sorted from PBMCs, sampled 5 days after the yellow fever booster vaccination. These receptors were obtained from a man aged 18 to 29 who received the YFV17D yellow fever vaccine. Both conserved end residues are part of each CDR3. D genes are given only for firm matches. The listing skips clone size in some rows; elsewhere it reads once, few, many or a size class.

D | J | V | size | DNA | CDR3
TRBD1 | TRBJ1-4 | TRBV12-3/TRBV12-4 | few | TGTGCCAGCAGTACCACGGACAGGGGGGAAAAACTGTTTTTT | CASSTTDRGEKLFF
- | TRBJ2-1 | TRBV20-1 | - | TGCAGTGCCGGGGAAAGTAGCTCCTACAATGAGCAGTTCTTC | CSAGESSSYNEQFF
- | TRBJ1-1 | TRBV5-4 | many | TGTGCCAGCAGCTTCGGACAGATGAACACTGAAGCTTTCTTT | CASSFGQMNTEAFF
TRBD1 | TRBJ1-1 | TRBV19 | - | TGTGCCAGTAGTACCGGGACAGGAGGAGTCCCCACTGAAGCTTTCTTT | CASSTGTGGVPTEAFF
TRBD1 | TRBJ2-1 | TRBV2 | few | TGTGCCAGCAGTGTGGGTACAGGGGGGTTCTTC | CASSVGTGGFF
- | TRBJ1-6 | TRBV5-1 | - | TGCGCCAGCAGCTTGGACTACAATGGTAATTCACCCCTCCACTTT | CASSLDYNGNSPLHF
- | TRBJ2-7 | TRBV4-3 | few | TGCGCCAGCAGCCAAGGAGGGGGGTTGACTTACGAGCAGTACTTC | CASSQGGGLTYEQYF
TRBD2 | TRBJ2-3 | TRBV4-2 | few | TGTGCCAGCAGCGGGACTAGCGCGGATACGCAGTATTTT | CASSGTSADTQYF
- | TRBJ2-7 | TRBV11-2 | few | TGTGCCAGCAGCCCCGGAATCGGGGACGTCTACGAGCAGTACTTC | CASSPGIGDVYEQYF
TRBD1 | TRBJ2-7 | TRBV28 | few | TGTGCCAGCGGACAGGTTTTTTACGAGCAGTACTTC | CASGQVFYEQYF
TRBD1 | TRBJ1-3 | TRBV14 | many | TGTGCCAGCAGCCGGGGACAGGGGTCCTCTGGAAACACCATATATTTT | CASSRGQGSSGNTIYF
TRBD1 | TRBJ2-3 | TRBV4-3 | few | TGCGCCAGCAAGGGACAGGTCAGCACAGATACGCAGTATTTT | CASKGQVSTDTQYF
- | TRBJ2-2 | TRBV7-3 | many | TGTGCCAGCAGCCCTACGGGGCTGACCGGGGAGCTGTTTTTT | CASSPTGLTGELFF
- | TRBJ2-5 | TRBV19 | - | TGTGCCAGTAGTCCGGACCGTCGGGAAGAGACCCAGTACTTC | CASSPDRREETQYF
- | TRBJ1-1 | TRBV7-2 | few | TGTGCCAGCAGCTTAGAACAGGGCCGGCTCACTGAAGCTTTCTTT | CASSLEQGRLTEAFF
TRBD1 | TRBJ1-2 | TRBV27 | - | TGTGCCAGCAGTGACCGGACAGGGGGTAACGATGGCTACACCTTC | CASSDRTGGNDGYTF
TRBD1 | TRBJ1-2 | TRBV7-2 | few | TGTGCCAGCAGCTTCGACAGGGGCCCATATGGCTACACCTTC | CASSFDRGPYGYTF
- | TRBJ1-2 | TRBV24-1 | - | TGTGCCACCTCCCCCCGGGGCACTAACTATGGCTACACCTTC | CATSPRGTNYGYTF
- | TRBJ2-1 | TRBV5-1 | - | TGCGCCAGCAGCTTGGGCGGTGCTACCTACAATGAGCAGTTCTTC | CASSLGGATYNEQFF
- | TRBJ1-6 | TRBV28 | - | TGTGCCAGCCGGTTCCACGGACTTGGTAATTCACCCCTCCACTTT | CASRFHGLGNSPLHF
TRBD1 | TRBJ2-5 | TRBV20-1 | - | TGCAGTGCAGCTGAAACAGGGGATTCGGCCCAGTACTTC | CSAAETGDSAQYF
- | TRBJ1-2 | TRBV5-1 | few | TGCGCCAGCAGCTTGGACAGATTCGGCTACACCTTC | CASSLDRFGYTF
TRBD2 | TRBJ2-1 | TRBV5-1 | many | TGCGCCAGCAGCTTCCCCACGGGGGGGCTAGATGAGCAGTTCTTC | CASSFPTGGLDEQFF
- | TRBJ1-5 | TRBV6-6 | - | TGTGCCAGCTCAGGGCAGGGCCCGTATCAGCCCCAGCATTTT | CASSGQGPYQPQHF
- | TRBJ2-3 | TRBV29-1 | many | TGCGGCGGCCGCAGGGGCGTTGGAACAGATACGCAGTATTTT | CGGRRGVGTDTQYF
TRBD1 | TRBJ2-7 | TRBV20-1 | medium-sized | TGCAGTGCTAGACATACAGGGGGCTACGAGCAGTACTTC | CSARHTGGYEQYF
- | TRBJ1-2 | TRBV7-9 | few | TGTGCCAGCAGCTTAGCTCTAATAGGCTACACCTTC | CASSLALIGYTF
- | TRBJ2-1 | TRBV4-2 | few | TGTGCCACTGCCGGTCTGGGGGATCGGGATGAGCAGTTCTTC | CATAGLGDRDEQFF
- | TRBJ2-2 | TRBV7-2 | many | TGTGCCAGCAGCTTCGGAGTAGACACCGGGGAGCTGTTTTTT | CASSFGVDTGELFF
- | TRBJ1-1 | TRBV6-5 | - | TGTGCCAGCAGTTACTCGGGCTACATGAACACTGAAGCTTTCTTT | CASSYSGYMNTEAFF
- | TRBJ1-2 | TRBV5-1 | - | TGCGCCAGCAGCCCCCGGAGCAGGGGTCATCACTATGGCTACACCTTC | CASSPRSRGHHYGYTF
- | TRBJ2-2 | TRBV5-5 | many | TGTGCCAGCAGCTTTGCCCCTCTGAACACCGGGGAGCTGTTTTTT | CASSFAPLNTGELFF
- | TRBJ2-6 | TRBV5-1 | few | TGCGCCAGCAGCTCTCAGCCTGCCTCCGGGGCCAACGTCCTGACTTTC | CASSSQPASGANVLTF
TRBD1 | TRBJ1-6 | TRBV3-1 | few | TGTGCCAGCAGCCAGTCGACAGGGTTCAATTCACCCCTCCACTTT | CASSQSTGFNSPLHF
- | TRBJ2-2 | TRBV5-6 | few | TGTGCCAGCAGCTTAATAGTGGGGATAGGTCGCACCGGGGAGCTGTTTTTT | CASSLIVGIGRTGELFF
- | TRBJ2-4 | TRBV19 | few | TGTGCCAGTAGTAGGAAGGACAGTCTATATGAAAACATTCAGTACTTC | CASSRKDSLYENIQYF
- | TRBJ2-1 | TRBV6-2/TRBV6-3 | few | TGTGCCAGCACAGATGGACACCGATACAATGAGCAGTTCTTC | CASTDGHRYNEQFF
- | TRBJ1-1 | TRBV5-6 | - | TGTGCCAGCACAACCCCCGACAGAGAAACTGAAGCTTTCTTT | CASTTPDRETEAFF
TRBD1 | TRBJ1-2 | TRBV4-3 | few | TGCGCCAGCAGCCAAGGGGGACAGGGGAACTATGGCTACACCTTC | CASSQGGQGNYGYTF
TRBD1 | TRBJ2-1 | TRBV7-9 | many | TGTGCCAGCAGCCGACAGGGGGCAGGCTACAATGAGCAGTTCTTC | CASSRQGAGYNEQFF
- | TRBJ2-3 | TRBV6-1 | few | TGTGCCAGCAAGAGCGTACTCACAGATACGCAGTATTTT | CASKSVLTDTQYF
- | TRBJ2-4 | TRBV11-2 | few | TGTGCCAGCAGCTTATCCCGCAGTCCCCTCATTCAGTACTTC | CASSLSRSPLIQYF
TRBD1 | TRBJ1-1 | TRBV20-1 | few | TGCAGTGCTCGAGTTACAGGGGGCCGGGGCACTGAAGCTTTCTTT | CSARVTGGRGTEAFF
- | TRBJ1-2 | TRBV10-3 | few | TGTGCCATCAGTGAGCCGTCGGGGGGCTCATATGGCTACACCTTC | CAISEPSGGSYGYTF
- | TRBJ1-1 | TRBV5-1 | few | TGCGCCAGCAGCTTGCTGGAACAGGGAGCAATGAACACTGAAGCTTTCTTT | CASSLLEQGAMNTEAFF
TRBD2 | TRBJ2-3 | TRBV20-1 | few | TGCAGTGCTAGAGTCACTAGCGGGGACGGGGATACGCAGTATTTT | CSARVTSGDGDTQYF